One T cell receptor beta chain is described in this entry. Its antigen is as yet unknown. The table came from immunoSEQ multiplex PCR; TCRdb's copy has only in-frame clones and leaves some out. The sample shows around 690,000 clones, less than 95% of them seen only once. The data belong to a study of shared clonotypes between healthy human individuals. Whole-study findings and limits: Donor clonotype sharing was expected to depend on sequencing depth.

Every donor was a Caucasian adult from Nashville, Tennessee. Sequenced material: memory CD8+ T cells from PBMCs. As for subset: CD45RO+ cells pooled with CCR7-negative TemRA cells. The sequence was obtained from a man younger than 35 in good health. Some clones in this sample may be carry-over from other donors' samples.

The CDR3 nucleotides are TGCAGCGTTGAGAACAGGAACTCCTACGAGCAGTACTTC. Translating it yields CSVENRNSYEQYF. J is TRBJ2-7 and V is TRBV29-1, with D possibly matching TRBD1 (5 bases). Trimming shortened V by 3 bases and J by 0 bases, and 9 bases separated the two germline ends. Germline assignment: CDR1 SQVTM and CDR2 ANQGSEA. This CDR3 is 13 amino acids long.